These 25 T cell receptor beta chains came from one sample sequenced in a study of CXCR3-negative and CXCR3-positive naive CD8 T cells. 5' RACE with UMI labels generated the TRB cDNA libraries. For each CDR3 protein, TCRdb gives one entry from its re-call of the 5' RACE reads, without DNA. This listing includes tens of thousands of distinct CDR3 sequences. Sequenced: naive CXCR3- CD8+ T cells from blood. The subset denotes: CD45RO-CCR7+CD27+CD95- naive CD8+ T cells lacking CXCR3 (TNR3-). The receptor set was obtained from a human donor in good health. Some clones in this sample may be carry-over from other donors' samples.

V is TRBV7-9 and J is TRBJ2-7; TCRdb's D call, TRBD1, is unchecked because there is no DNA. Germline lookup yields CDR1 SEHNR and CDR2 FQNEAQ (reference sequence). This CDR3 is 13 amino acids long. The CDR3 protein is CASSLEDSYEQYF.

The gene calls are TRBV7-9 and TRBJ2-1; with no DNA, the TCRdb D assignment of TRBD1 cannot be verified. The CDR3 covers 16 residues. The germline V gene encodes CDR1 SEHNR and CDR2 FQNEAQ (reference sequence). CDR3 in amino acids: CASSPRSQGYHNEQFF. The whole variable domain, filled in from reference TRBV7-9 and TRBJ2-1, reads DTGVSQNPRHKITKRGQNVTFRCDPISEHNRLYWYRQTLGQGPEFLTYFQNEAQLEKSRLLSDRFSAERPKGSFSTLEIQRTEQGDSAMYLCASSPRSQGYHNEQFFGPGTRLTVL.

The chain combines TRBV11-1 with TRBJ2-5. The V gene's germline CDR1 is SGHAT and CDR2 FQDESV (reference sequence). This CDR3 comprises 17 residues. CDR3 in amino acids: CASSLNLRIRMQETQYF.

The rearrangement joins TRBV7-9 to TRBJ2-5. Germline CDR1 and CDR2: SEHNR and FQNEAQ (reference sequence). This CDR3 has 14 amino acids. This chain's CDR3 is CASSEVGLQETQYF.

The rearrangement links TRBV29-1 to TRBJ2-2; TCRdb gives TRBD2 as the D gene, but with no DNA this cannot be confirmed. The CDR3 length is 12 residues. The germline V gene encodes CDR1 SQVTM and CDR2 ANQGSEA. The CDR3 is CSVPGIAGELFF.

J is TRBJ2-1 and V is TRBV12-3 or TRBV12-4; TCRdb names TRBD1, which stays unverified in the absence of DNA. The CDR3 is 15 residues long. The CDR3 loop reads CASSRKTDRLNEQFF.

The CDR3 region is CASSLVGGRTSYEQYF. V is TRBV7-6 and J is TRBJ2-7; the D call of TRBD1 rests on TCRdb alone, since no DNA is present to check it. Germline V gene sequence: CDR1 SGHVS, CDR2 FNYEAQ. CDR3 length: 16 amino acids.

The rearrangement uses TRBV7-3 and TRBJ2-1. Germline V lookup: CDR1 SGHTA, CDR2 FQGTGA. The CDR3 is 15 residues long. The CDR3 is CASSLARGLRNEQFF.

V gene TRBV6-2 or TRBV6-3 combines with J gene TRBJ2-1; TCRdb picks TRBD1, but there is no DNA to check that call. The CDR3 consists of 13 residues. In germline, CDR1 is MNHEY, CDR2 SVGEGT. The CDR3 sequence is CAHGDSSYNEQFF.

Here the CDR3 reads CASSLVGTASYEQYF. The gene calls are TRBV5-6 and TRBJ2-7; no DNA is available, so the TRBD1 call from TCRdb remains unchecked. Germline assignment: CDR1 SGHDT and CDR2 YYEEEE. CDR3 size: 15 residues.

The J gene is TRBJ1-1, the V gene TRBV6-5; TCRdb's assignment of TRBD1 cannot be checked, as there is no DNA. The CDR3 totals 15 residues. In germline, CDR1 is MNHEY, CDR2 SVGAGI. The CDR3 sequence: CASSYSPGGNTEAFF.

The chain has TRBV10-3 and TRBJ1-1; the TRBD1 assignment by TCRdb is unverifiable without DNA. The V gene's germline CDR1 is ENHRY and CDR2 SYGVKD. The CDR3 totals 14 residues. The CDR3: CAISDPGKDTEAFF.

The chain has TRBV27 and TRBJ2-7; checking the TCRdb D call of TRBD1 is not possible without DNA. CDR1 MNHEY and CDR2 SMNVEV come from the germline V gene (reference sequence). The CDR3 has 17 amino acids. The CDR3 here is CASSSLSVTGAIYEQYF.

This sequence joins TRBV19 and TRBJ2-1; TCRdb picks TRBD2, but there is no DNA to check that call. CDR1 is LNHDA, CDR2 SQIVND, per germline (reference sequence). This CDR3 contains 15 residues. The CDR3: CASSRTSGGYNEQFF.

The chain employs TRBV29-1 and TRBJ2-7; TCRdb lists TRBD1, though no DNA is available to test this call. Germline V gene lookup returns CDR1 SQVTM and CDR2 ANQGSEA. The CDR3 extends over 14 amino acids. This chain's CDR3 is CSAMGHSQPYEQYF.

J is TRBJ2-7 and V is TRBV20-1; checking the TCRdb D call of TRBD2 is not possible without DNA. CDR1 and CDR2 from the germline V gene are DFQATT and SNEGSKA (reference sequence). The CDR3 length is 14 residues. The CDR3 sequence is CSASLFSGRNEQYF.

The chain recombines TRBV6-4 with TRBJ2-3; TCRdb selects TRBD2, and the lack of DNA leaves this call unchecked. This CDR3 comprises 14 residues. Germline values: CDR1 MRHNA, CDR2 SNTAGT. The chain's CDR3 is CASSERALSNTQYF.

This rearrangement joins TRBV5-6 to TRBJ2-3; TCRdb gives TRBD1 as the D gene, but with no DNA this cannot be confirmed. The CDR3 contains 17 residues. In germline, CDR1 is SGHDT, CDR2 YYEEEE. This CDR3 is CASILPPGTGSSDTQYF. Based on the CDR3 plus reference TRBV5-6 and TRBJ2-3, the full variable domain is DAGVTQSPTHLIKTRGQQVTLRCSPKSGHDTVSWYQQALGQGPQFIFQYYEEEERQRGNFPDRFSGHQFPNYSSELNVNALLLGDSALYLCASILPPGTGSSDTQYFGPGTRLTVL.

CDR3 protein: CSVESSGTYEQYF. The gene calls are TRBV29-1 and TRBJ2-7; absent DNA, TCRdb's TRBD2 call cannot be checked. The CDR3 contains 13 residues. Germline CDR1 reads SQVTM; CDR2 reads ANQGSEA.

The rearrangement links TRBV5-4 to TRBJ1-2; TCRdb reports TRBD1, a call that lacks DNA to check it against. Germline V gives CDR1 SGHNT, CDR2 YYREEE (reference sequence). The CDR3 is 14 amino acids. The CDR3 sequence: CASSRRDSAYGYTF.

This chain uses TRBV7-9 with TRBJ2-7. This CDR3 is 12 amino acids long. Germline lookup yields CDR1 SEHNR and CDR2 FQNEAQ (reference sequence). CDR3 region: CASSLAPAEQYF.

The chain combines TRBV9 with TRBJ1-1. This CDR3 comprises 13 residues. CDR1 is SGDLS, CDR2 YYNGEE, per germline. CDR3 residues: CASSDTDNTEAFF.

V is TRBV4-3 and J is TRBJ1-1; TCRdb reports TRBD1, a call that lacks DNA to check it against. The germline V gene encodes CDR1 LGHNA and CDR2 YSLEER. The CDR3 spans 15 residues. CDR3 sequence: CASSQDFGTGGTAFF.

V gene TRBV11-2 combines with J gene TRBJ2-7. CDR3 length: 13 amino acids. The germline V gene has CDR1 SGHAT and CDR2 FQNNGV. The CDR3 here is CASSLAGVEEQYF.

This rearrangement joins TRBV9 to TRBJ2-7; TCRdb outputs TRBD1, but without DNA this stays unchecked. The CDR3 runs 15 residues. The germline V gene has CDR1 SGDLS and CDR2 YYNGEE. CDR3 amino acids: CASSPEGGSFYEQYF.